This entry lists 11 T cell receptor beta chains sequenced from one sample in a study of T cell responses to AZD1222 COVID-19 vaccine. Method: immunoSEQ multiplex PCR; TCRdb's copy keeps in-frame clones and lacks some. The table records over 100,000 clones, approximately 86% of them present only once. The sequencing here drew on peripheral blood, taken on day 0 of MenACWY control vaccination. The receptors stem from an adult in good health.

The chain carries TRBV5-1 and TRBJ2-7, with 7 positions matching TRBD2. CDR1 and CDR2 from the germline V gene are SGHRS and YFSETQ. The CDR3 contains 14 residues. The J segment lost 3 bases and the V segment lost 4 bases, leaving 7 bases of the junction unmatched. CDR3 sequence (DNA): TGCGCCAGCAGCCCGTCGGGGGACTACTACGAGCAGTACTTC. Translating gives CASSPSGDYYEQYF.

The chain recombines TRBV6-5 with TRBJ2-7, with D hard to call. This CDR3 region has 15 residues. The ends were cut back, 2 bases at V and 3 bases at J, with 14 bases in the middle. Germline assignment: CDR1 MNHEY and CDR2 SVGAGI. CDR3 loop: CASSYQLGNGYEQYF. The CDR3 nucleotides read TGTGCCAGCAGTTACCAACTGGGCAATGGCTACGAGCAGTACTTC.

Here the CDR3 reads CASIRGGNTEAFF. The DNA of the CDR3 is TGTGCCAGCATCAGGGGAGGCAACACTGAAGCTTTCTTT. This chain connects TRBV28 to TRBJ1-1, with D possibly matching TRBD1 (6 bases). The CDR3 totals 13 residues. Deletions cut 7 bases from V and 2 bases from J, with 11 bases between. In germline, CDR1 is MDHEN, CDR2 SYDVKM.

This rearrangement joins TRBV7-2 to TRBJ2-1; 8 nucleotides match TRBD2. J was trimmed by 6 bases and V by 4 bases; bases with no gene match: 8. Germline lookup yields CDR1 SGHTA and CDR2 FQGNSA. CDR3 length equals 15 residues. CDR3 in DNA: TGTGCCAGCAGCTCCCTCGGACTAGCCGGCAATGAGCAGTTCTTC. Amino acids: CASSSLGLAGNEQFF. Together with reference TRBV7-2 and TRBJ2-1, the CDR3 gives the full variable domain: GAGVSQSPSNKVTEKGKDVELRCDPISGHTALYWYRQSLGQGLEFLIYFQGNSAPDKSGLPSDRFSAERTGGSVSTLTIQRTQQEDSAVYLCASSSLGLAGNEQFFGPGTRLTVL.

This clone is a singleton in its sample. This chain connects TRBV6-2 or TRBV6-3 to TRBJ1-1; D is unclear. Germline-derived CDR1 and CDR2 are MNHEY and SVGEGT. The germline V and J ends were trimmed by 5 bases and 1 base, with 11 bases remaining between them. This CDR3 comprises 14 residues. In DNA form, the CDR3 reads TGTGCCAGCAGTGGGGTGGGCAGGAACACTGAAGCTTTCTTT. Protein product: CASSGVGRNTEAFF.

This chain uses TRBV29-1 with TRBJ2-7; D not resolved. Trimming pared 4 bases from V and 5 bases from J, leaving 9 bases between. The germline CDR1 and CDR2 sequences are SQVTM and ANQGSEA. This CDR3 contains 11 residues. The CDR3 coding sequence is TGCAGCGTTGCTATTGCCCACGAGCAGTACTTC. This encodes CSVAIAHEQYF.

The chain employs TRBV19 and TRBJ1-2, with D uncertain. The CDR3 sequence is 14 residues long. CDR1 and CDR2 (germline): LNHDA, SQIVND (reference sequence). V lost 5 bases and J lost 4, with 14 bases in between. This CDR3 reads CASSPTGPPYGYTF. The CDR3 region has the DNA TGTGCCAGTAGTCCCACGGGCCCCCCCTATGGCTACACCTTC.

This chain joins TRBV9 and TRBJ2-3; D remains unclear. The V end was cut by 4 bases, the J end by 6 bases, with 12 bases between. The CDR3 length is 13 residues. Germline values: CDR1 SGDLS, CDR2 YYNGEE. CDR3 region: CASSPPNRDTQYF. As DNA, the CDR3 is TGTGCCAGCAGCCCACCGAACCGGGATACGCAGTATTTT.

The rearrangement uses TRBV5-8 and TRBJ1-4; 8 bases fit TRBD1. The ends lost 8 bases at V and 4 bases at J; junction bases unmatched: 7. Germline CDR1 is SGHTS and CDR2 is YDEGEE. The CDR3 covers 14 residues. The CDR3 loop is CASGQGRDNEKLFF. CDR3 nucleotide sequence: TGTGCCAGTGGACAGGGTCGGGATAATGAAAAACTGTTTTTT. The whole variable domain, remainder taken from reference TRBV5-8 and TRBJ1-4, is EAGVTQSPTHLIKTRGQQATLRCSPISGHTSVYWYQQALGLGLQFLLWYDEGEERNRGNFPPRFSGRQFPNYSSELNVNALELEDSALYLCASGQGRDNEKLFFGSGTQLSVL.

The chain joins TRBV12-3 or TRBV12-4 to TRBJ1-5, with no clear D. The CDR3 length is 13 residues. Trimming shortened V by 2 bases and J by 1 base, and 3 bases separated the two germline ends. The CDR3 region has the DNA TGTGCCAGCAGTTTAAACAGCAATCAGCCCCAGCATTTT. It yields the protein CASSLNSNQPQHF.

V and J are TRBV20-1 and TRBJ2-1; no definite D call. V lost 4 bases, J lost 10 bases, and 11 bases lay in between. The CDR3 length is 11 residues. Germline CDR1 reads DFQATT; CDR2 reads SNEGSKA (reference sequence). The CDR3 nucleotides read TGCAGTGCTACCCCAAACGTAGAGCAGTTCTTC. This translates into CSATPNVEQFF.